These 29 T cell receptor beta chains were sequenced from one sample in a study of OX40 agonist ivuxolimab in advanced cancers. Sequencing used immunoSEQ multiplex PCR; TCRdb keeps in-frame clones, though not all of them. This sample has around 84,000 clones, with 94% found just once. The starting material was CD4+ or CD8+ T cells sorted from blood, obtained in a trial of the OX40 agonist ivuxolimab. All receptors derive from an adult with an advanced solid tumor such as melanoma, head and neck, liver or kidney cancer.

The chain recombines TRBV19 with TRBJ2-2; D is perhaps TRBD1 (5 bases). With 3 bases removed from V and 6 bases from J, the gap between germline ends came to 14 bases. The CDR3 consists of 15 residues. Germline-derived CDR1 and CDR2 are LNHDA and SQIVND (reference sequence). The CDR3 bases are TGTGCCAGTAGTATCAGGATTGGGGCGGCCGGGGAGCTGTTTTTT. Residues: CASSIRIGAAGELFF.

Only one count was recorded for this clone. The rearrangement uses TRBV30 and TRBJ2-7, with D perhaps TRBD2 (6 bases). Trimming took off 0 bases at V and 1 base at J, with 7 bases between the two ends. CDR3 size: 13 residues. Looked up from germline, CDR1 is GTSNPN and CDR2 is SVGIG (reference sequence). Here the CDR3 DNA reads TGTGCCTGGAGTGTTGGGACTTCCTACGAGCAGTACTTC. Translating gives CAWSVGTSYEQYF.

V is TRBV5-6 and J is TRBJ2-3, with unresolved D. CDR1 and CDR2 (germline): SGHDT, YYEEEE. The CDR3 runs to 13 residues. With 3 bases removed from V and 2 bases from J, the gap between germline ends came to 7 bases. CDR3 sequence reads: CASSSHSTDTQYF. CDR3 nucleotides: TGTGCCAGCAGCTCTCACTCCACAGATACGCAGTATTTT.

This chain connects TRBV5-1 to TRBJ2-3; a possible D gene is TRBD2 (6 bases). V was trimmed by 4 bases and J by 6 bases, leaving 15 bases between them. There are 14 residues in the CDR3. Germline values: CDR1 SGHRS, CDR2 YFSETQ. The CDR3 protein is CASSMGGGGDTQYF. Written as DNA, the CDR3 is TGCGCCAGCAGCATGGGGGGAGGTGGTGATACGCAGTATTTT.

V gene TRBV6-5 combines with J gene TRBJ2-3; the D is unclear. Trimming took off 5 bases at V and 6 bases at J, with 12 bases between the two ends. Per germline, CDR1 MNHEY and CDR2 SVGAGI. The CDR3 has 13 amino acids. The CDR3 here is CASSAPGSDTQYF. As DNA, the CDR3 is TGTGCCAGCAGTGCCCCCGGTTCGGATACGCAGTATTTT.

V and J are TRBV18 and TRBJ1-2; 7 bases align to TRBD1. The CDR3 sequence is 15 residues long. Per germline, CDR1 KGHSH and CDR2 LQKENI. Trimming took 7 bases from V and 3 from J; bases not matched to a gene: 11. CDR3 DNA sequence: TGTGCCAGCTATACAACTCAGGGGGATGACTATGGCTACACCTTC. It specifies CASYTTQGDDYGYTF.

The chain has TRBV5-1 and TRBJ1-1, with 8 bases aligning to TRBD1. V lost 0 bases, J lost 2 bases, and 18 bases stayed unmatched. Germline values: CDR1 SGHRS, CDR2 YFSETQ. This CDR3 region has 20 residues. CDR3: CASSLGPQGAILKGNTEAFF. The DNA for the CDR3 is TGCGCCAGCAGCTTGGGGCCGCAGGGGGCGATTTTGAAGGGCAACACTGAAGCTTTCTTT.

The J gene is TRBJ2-2, the V gene TRBV19, with unresolved D. The CDR3 length is 16 residues. V was pared by 8 bases and J by 5 bases, with 21 bases between. Germline assignment: CDR1 LNHDA and CDR2 SQIVND (reference sequence). The CDR3 reads CASRTGRPSGTGELFF. CDR3 in DNA: TGTGCCAGTCGGACGGGTAGGCCTAGTGGGACCGGGGAGCTGTTTTTT. Full variable domain (remainder filled in from reference TRBV19 and TRBJ2-2): DGGITQSPKYLFRKEGQNVTLSCEQNLNHDAMYWYRQDPGQGLRLIYYSQIVNDFQKGDIAEGYSVSREKKESFPLTVTSAQKNPTAFYLCASRTGRPSGTGELFFGEGSRLTVL.

This chain connects TRBV11-2 to TRBJ2-7; 8 positions agree with TRBD1. V shed 1 base, J shed 1 base, and the junction held 0 bases outside the gene matches. Germline CDR1 reads SGHAT; CDR2 reads FQNNGV. The CDR3 runs 14 residues. CDR3 nucleotide sequence: TGTGCCAGCAGCTTAGGGACAGGGTCCTACGAGCAGTACTTC. This gives the protein CASSLGTGSYEQYF.

The chain couples TRBV6-6 to TRBJ2-5; D tentatively fits TRBD1 or TRBD2 (5 bases each). This CDR3 is built from 16 residues. V was shortened by 2 bases and J by 2 bases, with 15 bases between the two germline ends. CDR1 MNHNY and CDR2 SVGAGI come from the germline V gene (reference sequence). Here the CDR3 DNA reads TGTGCCAGCAGTTACGGATGGGGCGGGCCTCAAGAGACCCAGTACTTC. Its translation is CASSYGWGGPQETQYF.

The chain couples TRBV27 to TRBJ1-1, with 7 bases identical to TRBD1. Germline trimming cut 5 bases from V and 1 base from J; bases unmatched to any gene: 4. CDR1 MNHEY and CDR2 SMNVEV come from the germline V gene (reference sequence). This CDR3 is built from 14 residues. CDR3 residues: CASSNQGGNTEAFF. In DNA, the CDR3 is TGTGCCAGCAGTAACCAGGGGGGGAACACTGAAGCTTTCTTT.

This chain uses TRBV4-1 with TRBJ2-2; weak D call: TRBD1 (6 bases). The V gene lost 4 bases and the J gene lost 2 bases, with 11 bases spanning the gap. The germline V gene encodes CDR1 MGHRA and CDR2 YSYEKL. This CDR3 contains 15 residues. CDR3 sequence (DNA): TGCGCCAGCAGCCTTACAGGGTTAAACACCGGGGAGCTGTTTTTT. This encodes CASSLTGLNTGELFF.

J is TRBJ2-1 and V is TRBV27; 7 positions match TRBD2. The CDR3 has 13 residues. The germline gives CDR1 MNHEY, CDR2 SMNVEV (reference sequence). After removal of 6 bases from V and 4 bases from J, the junction contained 3 bases not matched to a gene. This chain's CDR3 is CASRAGTYNEQFF. CDR3 nucleotide sequence: TGTGCCAGCAGAGCGGGAACATACAATGAGCAGTTCTTC.

The chain carries TRBV27 and TRBJ2-7; 11 positions agree with TRBD2. The germline V gene encodes CDR1 MNHEY and CDR2 SMNVEV (reference sequence). Trimming removed 6 bases from V and 2 bases from J; junction bases left unmatched: 3. This CDR3 has 14 residues. CDR3 in DNA: TGTGCCAGCAGAGTAGCGGGAGGGCCCTACGAGCAGTACTTC. It translates to CASRVAGGPYEQYF.

The chain employs TRBV5-6 and TRBJ1-1; 7 bases fit TRBD1. The CDR3 is made up of 13 amino acids. The junction had 5 bases not matched to a gene; V was cut back by 4 bases and J by 5 bases. Germline lookup yields CDR1 SGHDT and CDR2 YYEEEE. CDR3 residues: CASSRETGTEAFF. The CDR3 nucleotides read TGTGCCAGCAGCAGAGAGACAGGGACTGAAGCTTTCTTT.

This clone was picked up one time. This rearrangement joins TRBV9 to TRBJ1-4; D not resolved. Deletions cut 0 bases from V and 3 bases from J, with 9 bases between. CDR1 SGDLS and CDR2 YYNGEE come from the germline V gene. This CDR3 region has 15 residues. As DNA, the CDR3 is TGTGCCAGCAGCGTAGGGGGAGGATCTAATGAAAAACTGTTTTTT. Residues: CASSVGGGSNEKLFF.

This sequence joins TRBV2 and TRBJ2-1; D is uncertain. V shed 3 bases and J shed 3 bases, with 6 bases lying between them. Germline values: CDR1 SNHLY, CDR2 FYNNEI. The CDR3 extends over 13 amino acids. The CDR3 DNA is TGTGCCAGCAGTGACAACCTCTACAATGAGCAGTTCTTC. Its protein product is CASSDNLYNEQFF.

The CDR3 reads CASSSGGRGYEQFF. CDR3 bases: TGTGCCAGCAGCTCCGGCGGGAGGGGATATGAGCAGTTCTTC. V is TRBV5-6 and J is TRBJ2-1; 9 nucleotides line up with TRBD2. Per germline, CDR1 SGHDT and CDR2 YYEEEE. The CDR3 has 14 residues. V shed 3 bases, J shed 8 bases, and the junction held 6 bases outside the gene matches.

The rearrangement links TRBV7-2 to TRBJ2-7; 7 nucleotides align to TRBD2. This CDR3 has 15 amino acids. The trim removed 3 bases at V and 5 bases at J, leaving 10 bases unmatched. Germline CDR1 reads SGHTA; CDR2 reads FQGNSA. The CDR3 is CASSFVGRSLNEQYF. The CDR3 coding sequence is TGTGCCAGCAGCTTTGTCGGGAGGTCGTTGAACGAGCAGTACTTC.

J is TRBJ2-7 and V is TRBV29-1, with 11 bases aligning to TRBD2. The CDR3 consists of 15 residues. V shed 7 bases and J 4 bases; nucleotides not matched to a gene: 12. Germline loops: CDR1 SQVTM, CDR2 ANQGSEA. The CDR3 spells CSAMGGTSGNYEQYF. In DNA form, the CDR3 reads TGCAGCGCCATGGGGGGGACTAGCGGAAATTACGAGCAGTACTTC.

This sequence joins TRBV27 and TRBJ2-1; the D gene is possibly TRBD2 (5 bases). Trimming took off 0 bases at V and 2 bases at J, with 11 bases between the two ends. The CDR3 contains 16 residues. Germline CDR1 reads MNHEY; CDR2 reads SMNVEV (reference sequence). CDR3 DNA sequence: TGTGCCAGCAGTTTATCGTCGGCACTAGCCTACAATGAGCAGTTCTTC. It encodes CASSLSSALAYNEQFF.

The rearrangement uses TRBV27 and TRBJ2-5; a weak D match, TRBD1 (5 bases). The J call may be mistaken, given a closer DNA end match to TRBJ2-7. Germline V gene lookup returns CDR1 MNHEY and CDR2 SMNVEV (reference sequence). The CDR3 contains 14 residues. CDR3 coding DNA: TGTGCCAGCAGTCCTGGCCAGGGTCTAAACGAGCAGTACTTC. It translates to CASSPGQGLNEQYF.

This chain links TRBV7-9 with TRBJ2-7; 11 nucleotides align to TRBD2. V was pared by 4 bases and J by 2 bases, with 10 bases of the junction left unmatched. CDR1 and CDR2 (germline): SEHNR, FQNEAQ (reference sequence). The CDR3 is 17 residues long. CDR3 nucleotide sequence: TGTGCCAGCAGCTCCCGGGGGGGGACTAGCGGTCCCTACGAGCAGTACTTC. Protein: CASSSRGGTSGPYEQYF.

J is TRBJ1-3 and V is TRBV29-1; D gene ambiguous. CDR1 is SQVTM, CDR2 ANQGSEA, per germline. This CDR3 is built from 13 residues. V gave up 4 bases and J gave up 4 bases, with 11 bases separating them. The CDR3 DNA is TGCAGCGTTGGGGAGGGATCCGGAAACACCATATATTTT. Protein product: CSVGEGSGNTIYF.

The V and J genes are TRBV5-1 and TRBJ2-7; D may be TRBD2 (6 bases). CDR3 length: 16 residues. CDR1 is SGHRS and CDR2 is YFSETQ in the germline V gene. V shed 0 bases and J shed 0 bases, with 13 bases lying between them. CDR3 amino acids: CASSLDGGGSSYEQYF. Here the CDR3 DNA reads TGCGCCAGCAGCTTGGACGGGGGTGGGAGCTCCTACGAGCAGTACTTC.

The chain has TRBV5-6 and TRBJ2-1; D is ambiguous. V shed 0 bases and J shed 4 bases, with 11 bases lying between them. Germline V gene sequence: CDR1 SGHDT, CDR2 YYEEEE. The CDR3 sequence is 15 residues long. The chain's CDR3 is CASSLGQTIYNEQFF. For the CDR3, the DNA is TGTGCCAGCAGCTTGGGACAAACCATTTACAATGAGCAGTTCTTC.

The chain carries TRBV7-2 and TRBJ2-1; D unresolved. The CDR3 is made up of 16 amino acids. Per germline, CDR1 SGHTA and CDR2 FQGNSA. V lost 2 bases to trimming and J lost 0 bases, with 11 bases between them. The CDR3 region has the DNA TGTGCCAGCAGCTTAAGTATCCATAGCTCCTACAATGAGCAGTTCTTC. It translates to CASSLSIHSSYNEQFF.

The rearrangement uses TRBV9 and TRBJ1-2; 9 nucleotides match TRBD1. V shed 5 bases and J 7 bases; nucleotides not matched to a gene: 12. This CDR3 has 15 residues. Germline assignment: CDR1 SGDLS and CDR2 YYNGEE. CDR3 amino acids: CASSEPKQGAGGYTF. In nucleotides, the CDR3 is TGTGCCAGCAGTGAACCAAAACAGGGGGCGGGTGGCTACACCTTC.

The rearrangement links TRBV5-1 to TRBJ2-3; D ambiguous. This CDR3 has 11 amino acids. Trimming took 5 bases from V and 7 from J, leaving 8 bases between them. From germline, CDR1 is SGHRS and CDR2 YFSETQ. This CDR3 is CASRGTNTQYF. The CDR3 nucleotides read TGCGCCAGCAGGGGAACCAATACGCAGTATTTT.